The clone carrying this T cell receptor (beta chain) was seen many times. The CDR3 length is 14 residues. From germline, CDR1 is KGHSH and CDR2 LQKENI. Trimming took 4 bases from V and 5 from J, leaving 12 bases between them. The sample comes from a study of T cells after posttransplantation cyclophosphamide. Produced via immunoSEQ multiplex PCR; TCRdb's table is partial and in-frame only. This repertoire lists over 25,000 clones without singletons; around 4.8% sits in the top ten. The specimen sequenced was PBMCs. The clonotype was recovered from a woman under 40 in good health and a related stem cell transplant donor. This chain joins TRBV18 and TRBJ2-1; D gene uncertain. The CDR3 is CASSLPRLNNEQFF. As DNA, the CDR3 is TGTGCCAGCTCACTACCCAGGTTGAACAATGAGCAGTTCTTC.